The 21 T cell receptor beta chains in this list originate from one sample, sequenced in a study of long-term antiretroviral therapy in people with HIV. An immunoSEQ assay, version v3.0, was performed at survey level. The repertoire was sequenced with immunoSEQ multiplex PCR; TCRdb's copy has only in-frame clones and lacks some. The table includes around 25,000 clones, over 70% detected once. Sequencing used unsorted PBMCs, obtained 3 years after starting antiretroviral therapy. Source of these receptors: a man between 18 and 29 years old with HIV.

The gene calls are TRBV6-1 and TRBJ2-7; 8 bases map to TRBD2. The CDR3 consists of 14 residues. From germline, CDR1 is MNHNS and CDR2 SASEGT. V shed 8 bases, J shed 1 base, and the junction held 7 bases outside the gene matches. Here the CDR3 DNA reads TGTGCCAGCTCCTTGACTAGCGATTCCTACGAGCAGTACGTC. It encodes CASSLTSDSYEQYV.

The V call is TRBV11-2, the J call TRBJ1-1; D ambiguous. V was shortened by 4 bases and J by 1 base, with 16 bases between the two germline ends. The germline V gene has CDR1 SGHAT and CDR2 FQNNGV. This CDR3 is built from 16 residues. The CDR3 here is CASSSFTITQNTEAFF. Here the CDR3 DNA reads TGTGCCAGCAGCTCCTTCACAATCACCCAGAACACTGAAGCTTTCTTT.

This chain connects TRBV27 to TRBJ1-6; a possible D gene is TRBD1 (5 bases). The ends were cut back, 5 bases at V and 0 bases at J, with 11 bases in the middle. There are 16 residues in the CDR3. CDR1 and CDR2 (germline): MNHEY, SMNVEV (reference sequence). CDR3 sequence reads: CASSVDQGSYNSPLHF. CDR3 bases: TGTGCCAGCAGTGTGGACCAGGGCTCCTATAATTCACCCCTCCACTTT.

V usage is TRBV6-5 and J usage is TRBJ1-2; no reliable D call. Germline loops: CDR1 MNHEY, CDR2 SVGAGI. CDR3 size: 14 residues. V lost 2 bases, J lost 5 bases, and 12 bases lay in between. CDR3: CASSYAGSLYGYTF. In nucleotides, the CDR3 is TGTGCCAGCAGTTACGCAGGCTCTCTTTATGGCTACACCTTC.

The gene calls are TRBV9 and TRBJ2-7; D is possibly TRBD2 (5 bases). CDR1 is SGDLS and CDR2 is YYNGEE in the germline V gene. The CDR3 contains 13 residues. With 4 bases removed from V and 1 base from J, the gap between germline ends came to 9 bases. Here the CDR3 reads CASSPSGSYEQYF. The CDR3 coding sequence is TGTGCCAGCAGCCCTTCGGGGTCCTACGAGCAGTACTTC.

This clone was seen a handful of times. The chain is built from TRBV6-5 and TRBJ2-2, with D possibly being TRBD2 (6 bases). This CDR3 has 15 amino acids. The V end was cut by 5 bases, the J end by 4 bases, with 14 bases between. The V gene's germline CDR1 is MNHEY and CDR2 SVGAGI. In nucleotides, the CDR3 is TGTGCCAGCAGTCCGACGGGACTCCTCACCGGGGAGCTGTTTTTT. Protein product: CASSPTGLLTGELFF.

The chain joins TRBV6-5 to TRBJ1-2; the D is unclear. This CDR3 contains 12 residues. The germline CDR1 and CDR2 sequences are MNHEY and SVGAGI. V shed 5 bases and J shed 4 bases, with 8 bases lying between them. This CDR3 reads CASSPRPYGYTF. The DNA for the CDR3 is TGTGCCAGCAGTCCCCGCCCCTATGGCTACACCTTC.

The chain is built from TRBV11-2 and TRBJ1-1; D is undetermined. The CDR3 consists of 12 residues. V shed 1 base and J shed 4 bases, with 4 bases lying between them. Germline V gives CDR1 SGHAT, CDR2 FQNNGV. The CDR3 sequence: CASSLVGTEAFF. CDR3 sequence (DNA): TGTGCCAGCAGCTTAGTAGGCACTGAAGCTTTCTTT. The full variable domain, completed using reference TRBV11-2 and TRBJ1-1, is EAGVAQSPRYKIIEKRQSVAFWCNPISGHATLYWYQQILGQGPKLLIQFQNNGVVDDSQLPKDRFSAERLKGVDSTLKIQPAKLEDSAVYLCASSLVGTEAFFGQGTRLTVV.

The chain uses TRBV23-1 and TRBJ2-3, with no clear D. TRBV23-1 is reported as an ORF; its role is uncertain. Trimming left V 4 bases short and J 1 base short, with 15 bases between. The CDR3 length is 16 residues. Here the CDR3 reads CASSPRLNWGTDTQYF. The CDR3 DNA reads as TGCGCCAGCAGTCCCCGCCTCAATTGGGGCACAGATACGCAGTATTTT.

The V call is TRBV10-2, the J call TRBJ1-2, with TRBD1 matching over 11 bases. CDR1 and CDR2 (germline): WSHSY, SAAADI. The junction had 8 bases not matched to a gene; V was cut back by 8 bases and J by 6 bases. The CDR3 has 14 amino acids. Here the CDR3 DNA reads TGCGCCAGCGATGGGACAGGGGGAATGGATGGCTACACCTTC. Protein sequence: CASDGTGGMDGYTF.

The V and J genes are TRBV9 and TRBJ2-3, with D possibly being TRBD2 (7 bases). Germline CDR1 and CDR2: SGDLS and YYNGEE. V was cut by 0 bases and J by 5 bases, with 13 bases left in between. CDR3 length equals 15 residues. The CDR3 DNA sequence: TGTGCCAGCAGCGTAGGGGGAGGGGGTGGAGATACGCAGTATTTT. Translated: CASSVGGGGGDTQYF. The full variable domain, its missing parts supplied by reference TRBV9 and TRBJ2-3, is DSGVTQTPKHLITATGQRVTLRCSPRSGDLSVYWYQQSLDQGLQFLIQYYNGEERAKGNILERFSAQQFPDLHSELNLSSLELGDSALYFCASSVGGGGGDTQYFGPGTRLTVL.

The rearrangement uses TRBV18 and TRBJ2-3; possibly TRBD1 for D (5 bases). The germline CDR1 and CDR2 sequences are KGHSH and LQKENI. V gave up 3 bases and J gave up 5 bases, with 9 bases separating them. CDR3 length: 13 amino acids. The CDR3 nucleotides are TGTGCCAGCTCACCTCGACAGAAAGATACGCAGTATTTT. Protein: CASSPRQKDTQYF. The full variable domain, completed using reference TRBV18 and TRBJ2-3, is NAGVMQNPRHLVRRRGQEARLRCSPMKGHSHVYWYRQLPEEGLKFMVYLQKENIIDESGMPKERFSAEFPKEGPSILRIQQVVRGDSAAYFCASSPRQKDTQYFGPGTRLTVL.

CDR3 bases: TGCGCCAGCAGCCCCGGGACAGAGTCCTACGAGCAGTACTTC. Translated, it gives CASSPGTESYEQYF. This chain links TRBV5-1 with TRBJ2-7; 7 bases agree with TRBD1. Trimming removed 4 bases from V and 1 base from J; junction bases left unmatched: 5. Germline values: CDR1 SGHRS, CDR2 YFSETQ. The CDR3 contains 14 residues. The full variable domain, with the rest looked up from reference TRBV5-1 and TRBJ2-7, is KAGVTQTPRYLIKTRGQQVTLSCSPISGHRSVSWYQQTPGQGLQFLFEYFSETQRNKGNFPGRFSGRQFSNSRSEMNVSTLELGDSALYLCASSPGTESYEQYFGPGTRLTVT.

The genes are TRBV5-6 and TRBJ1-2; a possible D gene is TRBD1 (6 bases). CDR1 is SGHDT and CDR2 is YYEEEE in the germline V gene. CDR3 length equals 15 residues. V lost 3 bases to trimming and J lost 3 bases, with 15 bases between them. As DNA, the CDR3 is TGTGCCAGCAGCTCTGGGGGCCGTAGACACTATGGCTACACCTTC. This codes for CASSSGGRRHYGYTF.

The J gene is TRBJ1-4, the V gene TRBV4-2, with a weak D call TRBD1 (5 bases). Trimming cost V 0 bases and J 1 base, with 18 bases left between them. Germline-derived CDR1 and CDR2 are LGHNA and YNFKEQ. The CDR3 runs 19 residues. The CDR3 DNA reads TGTGCCAGCAGCCAAGAGTATCTCGGGGGGATAGGAACTAATGAAAAACTGTTTTTT. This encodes CASSQEYLGGIGTNEKLFF.

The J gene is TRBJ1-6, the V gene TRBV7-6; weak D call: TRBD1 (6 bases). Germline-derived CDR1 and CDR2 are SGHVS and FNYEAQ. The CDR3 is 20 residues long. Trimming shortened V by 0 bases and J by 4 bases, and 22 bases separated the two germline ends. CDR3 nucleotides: TGTGCCAGCAGCTTAGCCCCTGACAGGTTCTCCCATACTTATAATTCACCCCTCCACTTT. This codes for CASSLAPDRFSHTYNSPLHF. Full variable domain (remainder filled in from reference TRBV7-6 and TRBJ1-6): GAGVSQSPRYKVTKRGQDVALRCDPISGHVSLYWYRQALGQGPEFLTYFNYEAQQDKSGLPNDRFSAERPEGSISTLTIQRTEQRDSAMYRCASSLAPDRFSHTYNSPLHFGNGTRLTVT.

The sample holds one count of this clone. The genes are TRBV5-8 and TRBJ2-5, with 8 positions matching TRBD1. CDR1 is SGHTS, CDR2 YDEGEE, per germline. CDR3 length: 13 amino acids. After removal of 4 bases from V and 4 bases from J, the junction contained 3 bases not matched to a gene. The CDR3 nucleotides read TGTGCCAGCAGCCCCAGGGGGCGAGAGACCCAGTACTTC. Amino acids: CASSPRGRETQYF.

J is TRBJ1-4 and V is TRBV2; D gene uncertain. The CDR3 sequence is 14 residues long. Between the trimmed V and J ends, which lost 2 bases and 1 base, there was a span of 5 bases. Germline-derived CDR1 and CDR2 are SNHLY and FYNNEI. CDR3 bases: TGTGCCAGCAGTGAATGGGGAACTAATGAAAAACTGTTTTTT. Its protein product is CASSEWGTNEKLFF.

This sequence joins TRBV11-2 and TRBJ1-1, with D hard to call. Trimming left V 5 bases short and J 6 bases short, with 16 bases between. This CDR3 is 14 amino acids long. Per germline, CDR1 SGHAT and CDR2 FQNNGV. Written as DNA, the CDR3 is TGTGCCAGCAGCCACGCGCTGGGGTGGTCTGAAGCTTTCTTT. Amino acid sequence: CASSHALGWSEAFF. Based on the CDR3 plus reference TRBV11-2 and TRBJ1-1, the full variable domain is EAGVAQSPRYKIIEKRQSVAFWCNPISGHATLYWYQQILGQGPKLLIQFQNNGVVDDSQLPKDRFSAERLKGVDSTLKIQPAKLEDSAVYLCASSHALGWSEAFFGQGTRLTVV.

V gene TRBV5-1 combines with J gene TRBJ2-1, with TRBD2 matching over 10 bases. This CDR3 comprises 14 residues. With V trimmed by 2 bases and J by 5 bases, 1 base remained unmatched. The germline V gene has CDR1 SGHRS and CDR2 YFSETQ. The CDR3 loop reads CASSFSGGNNEQFF. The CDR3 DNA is TGCGCCAGCAGCTTTAGCGGGGGGAACAATGAGCAGTTCTTC.

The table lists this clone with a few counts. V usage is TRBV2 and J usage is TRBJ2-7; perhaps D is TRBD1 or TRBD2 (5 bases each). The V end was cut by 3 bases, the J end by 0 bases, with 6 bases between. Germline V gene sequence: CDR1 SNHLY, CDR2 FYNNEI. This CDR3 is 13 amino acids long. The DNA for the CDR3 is TGTGCCAGCAGTGAGGGGACCTCCTACGAGCAGTACGTC. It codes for CASSEGTSYEQYV.